This TCR beta chain was recovered during a study of PD-1 blockade in classical Hodgkin lymphoma. Study-level findings and limits: The study reported lower baseline TCR diversity in newly diagnosed patients than in healthy donors. Sources of repertoire differences remain undefined, possibly disease activity or prior therapy.

The time point here: newly diagnosed, previously untreated cHL patient sample. Negative selection with magnetic separation was used to purify CD4+ T cells from thawed PBMCs. As a comparison, the study used PBMCs from newly diagnosed, untreated classical Hodgkin lymphoma. Turning to this clone: Antigen unknown.

This CDR3 is built from 13 residues. Germline loops: CDR1 SGHRS, CDR2 YFSETQ. Trimming removed 4 bases from V and 9 bases from J; junction bases left unmatched: 6. Only in-frame clones appear in the TCRdb table, and some are missing; sequencing was by immunoSEQ multiplex PCR. This sample has about 32,000 clones, with about 88% found just once. The TCR comes from a human donor with classical Hodgkin lymphoma. The sample consisted of CD4+ T cells from blood. The chain carries TRBV5-1 and TRBJ2-1; the match to TRBD2 covers 8 bases. Written as DNA, the CDR3 is TGCGCCAGCAGCCACGCGGGAGGTGGTGAGCAGTTCTTC. Protein: CASSHAGGGEQFF.